Only a few counts were recorded for the clone carrying this TCR beta chain. As yet, its antigen is unknown. V gave up 10 bases and J gave up 2 bases; unmatched junction bases: 5. CDR1 is MDHEN and CDR2 is SYDVKM in the germline V gene. The CDR3 length is 12 residues. The entry originates in a study of spatial heterogeneity in lung cancer. On the study more broadly: Consistent detection of more beta-chain than alpha-chain sequences was observed. Raw reads showed each unique TCR and UMI combination turning up more than ten times on average.

Overall study findings and caveats: Detection of ubiquitous tumor TCRs in blood was higher at resection than follow-up.

Every molecule of TCR cDNA had its own unique molecular identifier. TCRdb reanalysed the 5' RACE reads using MiXCR and keeps one entry per CDR3 protein. This repertoire shows under 100,000 distinct CDR3 sequences, roughly 10% found once; its top ten account for less than 8.5%. Described time point: sample taken at primary tumor resection. Whole RNA, isolated from tumor, nontumor lung or frozen PBMC, was sequenced without prior sorting. The V and J genes are TRBV28 and TRBJ2-7, with 7 bases aligning to TRBD1. The clonotype originates from a male donor with early-stage non-small cell lung cancer. The material sequenced was PBMCs, taken at surgery. The CDR3 loop reads CATRTGTYEQYF. The CDR3, as DNA: TGTGCCACCCGGACAGGAACCTACGAGCAGTACTTC. The full variable domain, with the rest looked up from reference TRBV28 and TRBJ2-7, is DVKVTQSSRYLVKRTGEKVFLECVQDMDHENMFWYRQDPGLGLRLIYFSYDVKMKEKGDIPEGYSVSREKKERFSLILESASTNQTSMYLCATRTGTYEQYFGPGTRLTVT.